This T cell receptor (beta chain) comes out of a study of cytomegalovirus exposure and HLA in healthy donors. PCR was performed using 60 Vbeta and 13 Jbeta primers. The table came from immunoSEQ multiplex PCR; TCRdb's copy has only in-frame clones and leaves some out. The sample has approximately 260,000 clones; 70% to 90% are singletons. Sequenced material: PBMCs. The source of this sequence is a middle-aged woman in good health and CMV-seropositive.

This CDR3 is CASSFVSGSGGNQPQHF. The CDR3 bases are TGTGCCAGCAGCTTCGTCTCAGGGTCAGGGGGCAATCAGCCCCAGCATTTT. V gene TRBV7-2 combines with J gene TRBJ1-5, with TRBD1 as a possible D gene (6 bases). The CDR3 consists of 17 residues. Trimming cost V 3 bases and J 2 bases, with 17 bases left between them. Germline values: CDR1 SGHTA, CDR2 FQGNSA.